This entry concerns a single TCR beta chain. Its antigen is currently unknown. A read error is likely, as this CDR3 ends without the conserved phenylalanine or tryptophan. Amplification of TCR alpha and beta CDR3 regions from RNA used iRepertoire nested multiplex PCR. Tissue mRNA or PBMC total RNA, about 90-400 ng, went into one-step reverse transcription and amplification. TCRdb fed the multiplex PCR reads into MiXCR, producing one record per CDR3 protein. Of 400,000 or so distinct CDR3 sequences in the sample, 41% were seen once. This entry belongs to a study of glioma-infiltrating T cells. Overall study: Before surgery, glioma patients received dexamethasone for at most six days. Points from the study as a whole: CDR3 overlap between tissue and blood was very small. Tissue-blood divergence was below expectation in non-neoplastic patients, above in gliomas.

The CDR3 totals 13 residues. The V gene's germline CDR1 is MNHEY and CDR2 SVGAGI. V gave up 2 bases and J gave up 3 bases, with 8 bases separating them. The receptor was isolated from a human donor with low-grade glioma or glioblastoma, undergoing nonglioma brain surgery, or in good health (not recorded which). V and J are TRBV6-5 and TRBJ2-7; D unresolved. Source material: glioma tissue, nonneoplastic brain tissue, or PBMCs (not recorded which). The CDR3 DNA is TGTGCCAGCAGTTACGGGCTTAGCTACGAGCAGTACTTA. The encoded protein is CASSYGLSYEQYL.